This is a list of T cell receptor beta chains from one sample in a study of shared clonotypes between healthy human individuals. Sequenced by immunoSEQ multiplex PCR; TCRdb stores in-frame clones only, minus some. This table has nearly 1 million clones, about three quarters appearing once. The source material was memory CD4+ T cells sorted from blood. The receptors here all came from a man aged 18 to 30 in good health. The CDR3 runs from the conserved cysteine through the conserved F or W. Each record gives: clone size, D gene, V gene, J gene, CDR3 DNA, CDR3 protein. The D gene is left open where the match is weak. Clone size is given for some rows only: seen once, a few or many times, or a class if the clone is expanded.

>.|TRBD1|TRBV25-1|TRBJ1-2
TGTGCCAGCAGTGAAACCCGACAGGGCGACTATGGCTACACCTTC
CASSETRQGDYGYTF
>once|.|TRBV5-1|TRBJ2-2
TGCGCCAGCAGCCCCGCCCCCGCCTCTAACACCGGGGAGCTGTTTTTT
CASSPAPASNTGELFF
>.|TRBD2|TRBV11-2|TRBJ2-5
TGTGCCAGCAGCTTTGGACTAGCAGTCCAAGAGACCCAGTACTTC
CASSFGLAVQETQYF
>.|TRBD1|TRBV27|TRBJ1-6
TGTGCCAGCAGTTTATCCCCCCTGGGACAGCTGAGGACTAGCTCCTATAATTCACCCCTCCACTTT
CASSLSPLGQLRTSSYNSPLHF
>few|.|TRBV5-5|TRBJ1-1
TGTGCCAGCAGCTTCGGTGGGGGGAACACTGAAGCTTTCTTT
CASSFGGGNTEAFF
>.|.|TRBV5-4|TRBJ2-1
TGTGCCAGCAGCTCCCAGTGGGGGTTTGTAGAGTTCTTC
CASSSQWGFVEFF
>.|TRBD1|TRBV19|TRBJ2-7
TGTGCCAGTAGTGTAGGGACAGGGACCGAGCAGTACTTC
CASSVGTGTEQYF
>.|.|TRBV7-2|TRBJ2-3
TGTGCCAGCAGCCGCTTTCCCCCCCCAGATACGCAGTATTTT
CASSRFPPPDTQYF
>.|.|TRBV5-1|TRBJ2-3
TGCGCCAGCAGCTTGAAATTGGGTGGGCAAGATACGCAGTATTTT
CASSLKLGGQDTQYF
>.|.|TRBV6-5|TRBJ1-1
TGTGCCAGCAGTTACCGCGGACAGAACACTGAAGCTTTCTTT
CASSYRGQNTEAFF
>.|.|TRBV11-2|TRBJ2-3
TGTGCCAGCAGCCCAAGGATCACAGATACGCAGTATTTT
CASSPRITDTQYF
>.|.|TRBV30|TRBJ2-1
TGTGCCTGTAGGTCCTCCTACAATGAGCAGTTCTTC
CACRSSYNEQFF
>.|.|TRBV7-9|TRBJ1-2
TGTGCCAGCAGCCTAGACTTCACAGGGTCTCAAGGCTACACCTTC
CASSLDFTGSQGYTF
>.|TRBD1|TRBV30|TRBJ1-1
TGTGCCTGGAGTGTAAGGGGGCTTGGGACTGAAGCTTTCTTT
CAWSVRGLGTEAFF
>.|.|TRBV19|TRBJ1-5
TGTGCCAGTAGTTCAGACAGATATAGCAATCAGCCCCAGCATTTT
CASSSDRYSNQPQHF
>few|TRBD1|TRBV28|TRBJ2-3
TGTGCCAGCAGTTTATCCCGACAGGGGACAGATACGCAGTATTTT
CASSLSRQGTDTQYF
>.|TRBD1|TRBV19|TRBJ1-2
TGTGCCAGTAGTATTGGACAGGCTAACTATGGCTACACCTTC
CASSIGQANYGYTF
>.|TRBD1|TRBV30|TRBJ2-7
TGTGCCGCCGGACAGGGGTTCTACGAGCAGTGCTTC
CAAGQGFYEQCF
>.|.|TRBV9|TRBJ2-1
TGTGCCAGCAGGAGGAGTGGAGCGGCCCTAGGGAATGAGCAGTTCTTC
CASRRSGAALGNEQFF
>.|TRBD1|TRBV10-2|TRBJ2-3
TGCGCCACGAACATCCGGGACAGGGGCACAGATACGCAGTATTTT
CATNIRDRGTDTQYF
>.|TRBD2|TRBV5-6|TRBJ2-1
TGTGCCAGCAGCACTATCATGCTTAGCGGGAGAAATGAGCAGTTCTTC
CASSTIMLSGRNEQFF
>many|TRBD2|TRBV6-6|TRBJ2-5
TGTGCCACCATTGAAAGCGGGGCCCAAGAGACCCAGTACTTC
CATIESGAQETQYF
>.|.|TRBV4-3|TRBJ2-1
TGCGCCAGCAGCATGAACGGCGGGAAGTACAATGAGCAGTTCTTC
CASSMNGGKYNEQFF
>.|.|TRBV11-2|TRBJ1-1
TGTGCCAGCAGCTTTGGACTAAGTGAAGCTTTCTTT
CASSFGLSEAFF
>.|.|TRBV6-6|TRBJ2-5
TGTGCCAGCAGCCTTACTAGCAAGTTAGGCCAAGAGACCCAGTACTTC
CASSLTSKLGQETQYF
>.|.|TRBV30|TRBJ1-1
TGTGCCTGGAATGAGGGGGGAGGCACTGAAGCTTTCTTT
CAWNEGGGTEAFF
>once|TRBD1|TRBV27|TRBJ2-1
TGTGCCAGCACCTTGAAAGACCGGGACAGGGCCAATGAGCAGTTCTTC
CASTLKDRDRANEQFF
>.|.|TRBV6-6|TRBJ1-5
TGTGCCAGCAGGACCGGGGATCAGCCCCAGCATTTT
CASRTGDQPQHF
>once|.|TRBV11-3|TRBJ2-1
TGTGCCAGCAGCTTGGGACCCTGGTATGAGCTGTTCTTC
CASSLGPWYELFF
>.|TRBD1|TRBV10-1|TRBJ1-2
TGCGCCAGCAGTCCTGACAGGGGATCTGGCTACACCTTC
CASSPDRGSGYTF
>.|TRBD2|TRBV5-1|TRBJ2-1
TGCGCCAGCAGCCCGCAGACTAGCGAGGGCAATGAGCAGTTCTTC
CASSPQTSEGNEQFF
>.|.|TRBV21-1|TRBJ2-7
TGTGCCAGCAGCGTACCCGGGACTAGCGGGATCCGGGGCTACGAGCAGTACTTC
CASSVPGTSGIRGYEQYF
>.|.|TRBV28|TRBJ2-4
TGTGCCAGCAGTCCCGGGACTCACAAAAACATTCAGTACTTC
CASSPGTHKNIQYF
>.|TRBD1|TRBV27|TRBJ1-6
TGTGCCAGCAGTGGACCGGGACAGGCTTCACCCCTCCACTTT
CASSGPGQASPLHF
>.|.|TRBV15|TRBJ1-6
TGTGCCACCAGCAGAGATGCGGCGGGACTTAAGAATTCACCCCTCCACTTT
CATSRDAAGLKNSPLHF
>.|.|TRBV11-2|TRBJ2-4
TGTGCCAGCAGCTTAGCCGGGACCTTCTTCAAAAACATTCAGTACTTC
CASSLAGTFFKNIQYF
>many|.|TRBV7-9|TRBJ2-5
TGTGCCAGCAGCTTATCCGGGGGTTCAGAGACCCAGTACTTC
CASSLSGGSETQYF
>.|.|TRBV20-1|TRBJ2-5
TGCAGTGCGACTACCCAAGAGACCCAGTACTTC
CSATTQETQYF
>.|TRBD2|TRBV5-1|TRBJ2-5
TGCGCCAGCAGCTTGCGGCGGGGGGTCCAAGAGACCCAGTACTTC
CASSLRRGVQETQYF
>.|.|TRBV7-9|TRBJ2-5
TGTGCCAGCAGCTTAGTTGGCGAGACCCAGTACTTC
CASSLVGETQYF
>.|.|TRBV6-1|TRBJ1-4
TGTGCCAGCCGAATGATAGGGCAGGTGGGAAAACTGTTTTTT
CASRMIGQVGKLFF
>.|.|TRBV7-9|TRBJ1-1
TGTGCCAGCAGCTCGGATGGGAACACTGAAGCTTTCTTT
CASSSDGNTEAFF
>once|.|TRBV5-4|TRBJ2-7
TGTGCCAGCAGCTCAGCTATGACATACCGGGGCGCGGAAGAGCAGTACTTC
CASSSAMTYRGAEEQYF
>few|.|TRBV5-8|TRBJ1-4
TGTGCCAGCAGCTTGATTGTAGGAAACCCCTATGAAAAACTGTTTTTT
CASSLIVGNPYEKLFF
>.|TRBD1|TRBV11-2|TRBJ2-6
TGTGCCAGCAGCTTAGATCCAAGGGGGCCTAGCTCTGGGGCCAACGTCCTGACTTTC
CASSLDPRGPSSGANVLTF
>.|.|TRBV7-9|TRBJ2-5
TGTGCCAGCAGCCCACCTTTCCAAGAGACCCAGTACTTC
CASSPPFQETQYF
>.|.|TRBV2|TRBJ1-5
TGTGCCAGCAGTGAGGAGGGGGTGCGGCCCCAGCATTTT
CASSEEGVRPQHF